The 18 T cell receptor beta chains in this list originate from one sample, sequenced in a study of shared clonotypes between healthy human individuals. Some clones are missing from TCRdb's copy, which holds only in-frame ones; the method was immunoSEQ multiplex PCR. The sample shows 2 million to 2.5 million clones, more than 80% of them seen only once. What was sequenced was naive CD4+ T cells from PBMCs. As for subset: CD45RA+ positively selected. Every receptor here comes from a man aged 18 to 35 in good health. Some clones in this sample may be carry-over from other donors' samples.

In DNA form, the CDR3 reads TGTGCCAGCAGCGCGGGACTAGCGTCCTACAATGAGCAGTTCTTC. It yields the protein CASSAGLASYNEQFF. The genes are TRBV11-3 and TRBJ2-1; 10 bases line up with TRBD2. The CDR3 covers 15 residues. The V gene's germline CDR1 is SGHNT and CDR2 YENEEA. The trim removed 5 bases at V and 1 base at J, leaving 2 bases unmatched.

Comments on this clone: Other DNA sequences in the same sample also yield this CDR3. The chain combines TRBV7-6 with TRBJ1-1, with a possible D match to TRBD1 (5 bases). V shed 1 base and J shed 3 bases, with 9 bases lying between them. The CDR3 is 14 amino acids. Germline V gene sequence: CDR1 SGHVS, CDR2 FNYEAQ. The CDR3 spells CASSLGQGHTEAFF. Here the CDR3 DNA reads TGTGCCAGCAGCTTAGGCCAGGGCCACACTGAAGCTTTCTTT.

V is TRBV5-4 and J is TRBJ2-3; 9 nucleotides match TRBD2. Germline V lookup: CDR1 SGHNT, CDR2 YYREEE (reference sequence). Trimming took 3 bases from V and 4 from J; bases not matched to a gene: 9. CDR3 size: 16 residues. The CDR3 region is CASSSKTSGGPDTQYF. For the CDR3, the DNA is TGTGCCAGCAGCTCAAAGACTAGCGGCGGCCCAGATACGCAGTATTTT.

As regards this clone: This CDR3 is also generated by other DNA sequences in the sample. The gene calls are TRBV5-1 and TRBJ2-7, with TRBD1 matching over 7 bases. J gave up 5 bases and V 0 bases, and 2 bases lay outside the gene matches. Germline loops: CDR1 SGHRS, CDR2 YFSETQ. The CDR3 runs to 13 residues. In nucleotides, the CDR3 is TGCGCCAGCAGCTTGGAAGGGGGCAACGAGCAGTACTTC. Encoded protein: CASSLEGGNEQYF.

This clone was recorded once. The chain couples TRBV28 to TRBJ2-1, with 7 bases fitting TRBD2. V gave up 6 bases and J gave up 9 bases; unmatched junction bases: 17. CDR3 length: 16 residues. Germline loops: CDR1 MDHEN, CDR2 SYDVKM. The chain's CDR3 is CASRREGLPDRSEQFF. The CDR3 DNA reads TGTGCCAGCAGGAGAGAGGGACTACCGGACCGCTCTGAGCAGTTCTTC.

The chain is built from TRBV30 and TRBJ2-1, with D perhaps matching TRBD2 (7 bases). The CDR3 has 13 amino acids. V was trimmed by 3 bases and J by 9 bases, leaving 15 bases between them. Looked up from germline, CDR1 is GTSNPN and CDR2 is SVGIG (reference sequence). DNA of the CDR3: TGTGCCTGGAGCCTCGTGGGGGGGCGTGAGCAGTTCTTC. Translation: CAWSLVGGREQFF.

This sequence joins TRBV5-1 and TRBJ2-1; no firm D call. Germline V gives CDR1 SGHRS, CDR2 YFSETQ. V lost 0 bases to trimming and J lost 2 bases, with 15 bases between them. The CDR3 has 17 amino acids. The CDR3 region has the DNA TGCGCCAGCAGCTTGGTACCCCCCGGGCCCACCTACAATGAGCAGTTCTTC. This encodes CASSLVPPGPTYNEQFF. Combining the CDR3 with reference TRBV5-1 and TRBJ2-1 gives the whole variable domain KAGVTQTPRYLIKTRGQQVTLSCSPISGHRSVSWYQQTPGQGLQFLFEYFSETQRNKGNFPGRFSGRQFSNSRSEMNVSTLELGDSALYLCASSLVPPGPTYNEQFFGPGTRLTVL.

In nucleotides, the CDR3 is TGTGCCACCACGGGACGGGGGTCGACAGATACGCAGTATTTT. It encodes CATTGRGSTDTQYF. The J gene is TRBJ2-3, the V gene TRBV28, with D possibly matching TRBD2 (6 bases). V lost 10 bases and J lost 3, with 17 bases in between. The CDR3 covers 14 residues. The germline V gene has CDR1 MDHEN and CDR2 SYDVKM.

The rearrangement uses TRBV19 and TRBJ2-7; tentative D call: TRBD2 (5 bases). Per germline, CDR1 LNHDA and CDR2 SQIVND (reference sequence). The CDR3 length is 14 residues. Trimming removed 5 bases at V and 0 bases at J, with 11 bases between. CDR3 sequence (DNA): TGTGCCAGTAGTGTCGCACGGGGCTCCTACGAGCAGTACTTC. Residues: CASSVARGSYEQYF.

In regard to this clone: Other DNA sequences within the sample encode an identical CDR3. V usage is TRBV11-3 and J usage is TRBJ1-1; D gene unclear. Germline V gene data show CDR1 as SGHNT and CDR2 as YENEEA. This CDR3 is 13 amino acids long. The V end was cut by 5 bases, the J end by 2 bases, with 9 bases between. CDR3 residues: CASSHGPNTEAFF. The CDR3 DNA is TGTGCCAGCAGCCACGGCCCTAACACTGAAGCTTTCTTT.

The chain employs TRBV28 and TRBJ1-1; 10 bases align to TRBD1. CDR3 length: 16 residues. The germline V gene has CDR1 MDHEN and CDR2 SYDVKM. Trimming cost V 5 bases and J 1 base; bases outside gene matches: 7. The CDR3 DNA follows: TGTGCCAGCAGTCAACCGGGACAGGGGTGGAACACTGAAGCTTTCTTT. It translates to CASSQPGQGWNTEAFF.

V usage is TRBV4-2 and J usage is TRBJ2-7; D is perhaps TRBD1 (5 bases). The CDR3 loop spans 14 amino acids. Trimming pared 3 bases from V and 8 bases from J, leaving 17 bases between. CDR1 LGHNA and CDR2 YNFKEQ come from the germline V gene. CDR3 coding DNA: TGTGCCAGCAGCCAGACCGGACGGCAGGGTAAGCAGTACTTC. Translation: CASSQTGRQGKQYF.

The chain is built from TRBV15 and TRBJ2-2, with D possibly matching TRBD2 (5 bases). With 0 bases removed from V and 4 bases from J, the gap between germline ends came to 9 bases. From germline, CDR1 is LNHNV and CDR2 YYDKDF (reference sequence). The CDR3 has 15 residues. The CDR3 region is CATSREVGGTGELFF. CDR3 DNA sequence: TGTGCCACCAGCAGAGAGGTTGGAGGCACCGGGGAGCTGTTTTTT. The full variable domain, completed using reference TRBV15 and TRBJ2-2, is DAMVIQNPRYQVTQFGKPVTLSCSQTLNHNVMYWYQQKSSQAPKLLFHYYDKDFNNEADTPDNFQSRRPNTSFCFLDIRSPGLGDTAMYLCATSREVGGTGELFFGEGSRLTVL.

The chain couples TRBV10-3 to TRBJ2-2; maybe TRBD1 (6 bases). V was trimmed by 6 bases and J by 0 bases, leaving 11 bases between them. The CDR3 covers 15 residues. Germline V lookup: CDR1 ENHRY, CDR2 SYGVKD. CDR3 in amino acids: CAISTGQSNTGELFF. As DNA, the CDR3 is TGTGCCATCAGCACAGGACAGTCGAACACCGGGGAGCTGTTTTTT.

On this clone: The sample has other DNA sequences that encode this CDR3 too. This rearrangement joins TRBV9 to TRBJ2-2, with D perhaps TRBD2 (6 bases). The CDR3 loop spans 15 amino acids. V was clipped by 0 bases and J by 1 base, with 7 bases between them. CDR1 and CDR2 (germline): SGDLS, YYNGEE. CDR3 in DNA: TGTGCCAGCAGCGTAGTTAGCGGGAACACCGGGGAGCTGTTTTTT. Residues: CASSVVSGNTGELFF.

The chain recombines TRBV5-5 with TRBJ1-2; D is possibly TRBD1 (5 bases). Germline V gives CDR1 SGHKS, CDR2 YYEKEE (reference sequence). The CDR3 loop spans 14 amino acids. Trimming cost V 0 bases and J 0 bases, with 6 bases left between them. The CDR3 coding sequence is TGTGCCAGCAGCTTGGAGGGACCTAACTATGGCTACACCTTC. Translated, it gives CASSLEGPNYGYTF.

This chain connects TRBV19 to TRBJ1-4; D is possibly TRBD1 (6 bases). Trimming removed 3 bases from V and 6 bases from J, with 11 bases in between. The germline gives CDR1 LNHDA, CDR2 SQIVND (reference sequence). The CDR3 has 14 amino acids. This CDR3 reads CASSIGGGDEKLFF. DNA for the CDR3: TGTGCCAGTAGTATTGGTGGGGGCGATGAAAAACTGTTTTTT.

The chain employs TRBV4-3 and TRBJ2-1; 10 bases are a match to TRBD2. The CDR3 runs 17 residues. Germline CDR1 LGHNA, CDR2 YSLEER. V dropped 0 bases and J dropped 3; count of bases not matched to a gene: 5. The CDR3 sequence: CASSQDPASGGYNEQFF. The CDR3 DNA sequence: TGCGCCAGCAGCCAAGATCCGGCTAGCGGGGGCTACAATGAGCAGTTCTTC.